What follows are 9 T cell receptor beta chains derived from one specimen sequenced in a study of blood T cell repertoires in COVID-19. The table came from immunoSEQ multiplex PCR; TCRdb's copy has only in-frame clones and leaves some out. The sample lists roughly 250,000 clones, 80% to 90% occurring once. The sample consisted of PBMCs or T cells enriched from blood (not recorded which). These receptors were obtained from a woman under 40 who had recovered from COVID-19.

The chain combines TRBV5-1 with TRBJ1-2, with 9 bases aligning to TRBD1. The germline gives CDR1 SGHRS, CDR2 YFSETQ. The trim removed 3 bases at V and 4 bases at J, leaving 7 bases unmatched. The CDR3 has 15 amino acids. The CDR3, as DNA: TGCGCCAGCAGCTACCAGGACAGGGGTGTCTATGGCTACACCTTC. Encoded protein: CASSYQDRGVYGYTF.

The chain employs TRBV3-1 (or the pseudogene TRBV3-2) and TRBJ2-1, with 7 nucleotides matching TRBD2. The germline gives CDR1 LGHDT, CDR2 YNNKEL (reference sequence). J gave up 7 bases and V 2 bases, and 17 bases lay outside the gene matches. CDR3 size: 18 residues. CDR3 in DNA: TGTGCCAGCAGCCAAATTGGGGGGGTAGGGAGACGGAGGAATGAGCAGTTCTTC. Protein: CASSQIGGVGRRRNEQFF.

For this clone: Compared with germline, one end of the junction differs, possibly owing to a read error. The chain couples TRBV12-5 to TRBJ2-3; 9 bases agree with TRBD2. CDR1 and CDR2 (germline): LGHNT, FRNRAP. The CDR3 is made up of 14 amino acids. CDR3 in amino acids: CASGLSGAGGLITF. CDR3 bases: TGTGCTAGTGGTTTATCGGGAGCGGGAGGCCTGATAACTTTT.

V and J are TRBV3-1 (or the pseudogene TRBV3-2) and TRBJ2-2; no clear D. V lost 3 bases to trimming and J lost 9 bases, with 5 bases between them. The CDR3 sequence is 11 residues long. CDR1 is LGHDT, CDR2 YNNKEL, per germline (reference sequence). The DNA of the CDR3 is TGTGCCAGCAGCCACTCCTGGGAGCTGTTTTTT. This gives the protein CASSHSWELFF.

The chain has TRBV19 and TRBJ1-5; the match to TRBD1 covers 8 bases. The CDR3 extends over 16 amino acids. Germline V gene data show CDR1 as LNHDA and CDR2 as SQIVND (reference sequence). The junction had 8 bases not matched to a gene; V was cut back by 6 bases and J by 1 base. The CDR3: CASSAIRGLSNQPQHF. The CDR3 DNA sequence: TGTGCCAGTAGCGCAATCAGGGGGCTGAGCAATCAGCCCCAGCATTTT.

The V and J genes are TRBV21-1 and TRBJ1-2; the table's D gene call, TRBD1, was not cross checked with the DNA. TRBV21-1 is a pseudogene segment. There are 12 residues in the CDR3. DNA for the CDR3: TGTGCCAGCAGCCCCCAGGGGTCTGGCTACACCTTC. Its translation is CASSPQGSGYTF.

This clone came up a few times. CDR3 loop: CASSQSQGYTEAFF. DNA for the CDR3: TGTGCCAGCAGCCAGAGTCAGGGGTACACTGAAGCTTTCTTT. The V call is TRBV14, the J call TRBJ1-1; D is perhaps TRBD1 (6 bases). The ends were cut back, 3 bases at V and 3 bases at J, with 11 bases in the middle. Germline V gene lookup returns CDR1 SGHDN and CDR2 FVKESK. CDR3 length: 14 residues.

This clone was observed once. The chain carries TRBV5-8 and TRBJ2-7; 7 nucleotides line up with TRBD1. The V gene end was trimmed by 0 bases and the J gene end by 0 bases; junction bases not matched to a gene: 3. CDR1 is SGHTS and CDR2 is YDEGEE in the germline V gene. This CDR3 comprises 15 residues. DNA of the CDR3: TGTGCCAGCAGCTTGGTGGGACAGAGCTCCTACGAGCAGTACTTC. Its translation: CASSLVGQSSYEQYF.

The J gene is TRBJ2-2, the V gene TRBV9, with 8 bases lining up with TRBD1. Germline loops: CDR1 SGDLS, CDR2 YYNGEE. CDR3 length: 15 residues. The ends lost 3 bases at V and 4 bases at J; junction bases unmatched: 5. CDR3 loop: CASSDAGQVTGELFF. The CDR3 region has the DNA TGTGCCAGCAGCGACGCGGGACAGGTCACCGGGGAGCTGTTTTTT.